This T cell receptor beta chain emerged from a study of T cell responses to AZD1222 COVID-19 vaccine. Study findings and constraints: Reports indicate that nearly half of spike-specific TCRs are directed at unmutated variant regions. Spike-specific TCR breadth and depth rose after two AZD1222 doses. Donors were largely white British and mainly female; clonal diversity was possibly underestimated. Across the whole spike, CD4 TCRs peaked at regions 160-218 and 743-854.

CDR1 MNHEY and CDR2 SVGAGI come from the germline V gene. With 9 bases clipped from V and 10 bases from J, the junction kept 5 bases outside the gene matches. The CDR3 covers 13 residues. Using immunoSEQ multiplex PCR, the repertoire was profiled, and TCRdb retains in-frame clones only, with some absent. The sample lists approximately 80,000 clones, roughly 85% occurring once. In regard to this clone: The antigen remains unidentified.

The sample consisted of peripheral blood, taken 28 days after the second AZD1222 dose. The genes are TRBV6-5 and TRBJ1-6; TRBD1 matches 11 bases. The TCR comes from an adult who received the AZD1222 COVID-19 vaccine. CDR3 bases: TGTGCCAGTAGGACAGGGGGCGTCTCACCCCTCCACTTT. This gives the protein CASRTGGVSPLHF.